Included here is one T cell receptor beta chain sequence, with context. Its antigen is unidentified. Donors included only healthy HIV-negative adults lacking recent acute infections or vaccinations. All of the donors resided in Nashville, Tennessee, and each was a Caucasian adult. Researchers partitioned CD4+ cells into CD45RA+ naive and CD45RA-negative memory subsets. CDR3 length equals 15 residues. The trim removed 9 bases at V and 7 bases at J, leaving 11 bases unmatched. Germline V lookup: CDR1 MDHEN, CDR2 SYDVKM. This record comes from a study of shared clonotypes between healthy human individuals. Study conclusions and caveats: Incomplete sequencing of sorted subsets was indicated by rarefaction despite large depth.

Libraries were prepared by immunoSEQ multiplex PCR; TCRdb keeps only in-frame clonotypes and omits some of them. The top ten hold 0.35% to 0.5% of the sample, which has 2 million to 2.5 million clones, 80% to 95% seen once. This chain joins TRBV28 and TRBJ2-1; TRBD1 matches at 11 bases. Sequenced material: naive CD4+ T cells from PBMCs. The subset here: CD45RA+ positively selected. This clonotype originated in a man in his late teens or twenties in good health. Some clones in this sample may be carry-over from other donors' samples. The CDR3 loop reads CASKSPGQGGNEQFF. CDR3 DNA: TGTGCCAGTAAAAGTCCGGGACAGGGGGGTAATGAGCAGTTCTTC.